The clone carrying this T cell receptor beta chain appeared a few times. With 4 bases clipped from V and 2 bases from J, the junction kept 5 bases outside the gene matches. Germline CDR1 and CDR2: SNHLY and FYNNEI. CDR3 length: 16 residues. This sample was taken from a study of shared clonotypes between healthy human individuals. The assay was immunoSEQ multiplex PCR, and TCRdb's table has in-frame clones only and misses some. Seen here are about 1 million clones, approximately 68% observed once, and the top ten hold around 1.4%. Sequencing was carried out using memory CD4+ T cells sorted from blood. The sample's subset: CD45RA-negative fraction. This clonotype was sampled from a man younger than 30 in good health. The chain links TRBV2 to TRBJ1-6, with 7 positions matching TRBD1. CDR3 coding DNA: TGTGCCAGCAGTGTACAGGGGTCTGCCTATAATTCACCCCTCCACTTT. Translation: CASSVQGSAYNSPLHF.